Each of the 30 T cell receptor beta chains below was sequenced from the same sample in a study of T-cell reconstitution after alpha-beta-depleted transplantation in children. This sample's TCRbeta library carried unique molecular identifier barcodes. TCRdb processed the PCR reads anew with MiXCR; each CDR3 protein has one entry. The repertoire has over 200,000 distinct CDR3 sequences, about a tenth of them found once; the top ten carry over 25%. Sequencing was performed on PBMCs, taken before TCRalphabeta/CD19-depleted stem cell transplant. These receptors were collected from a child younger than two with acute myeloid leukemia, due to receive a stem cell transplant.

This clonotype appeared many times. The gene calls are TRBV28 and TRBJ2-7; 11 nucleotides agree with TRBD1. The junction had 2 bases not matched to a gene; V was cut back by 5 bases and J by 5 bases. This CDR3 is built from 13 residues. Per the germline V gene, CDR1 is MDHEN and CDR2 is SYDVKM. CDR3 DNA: TGTGCCAGCAGTGAGGACAGGGGGCACGAGCAGTACTTC. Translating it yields CASSEDRGHEQYF. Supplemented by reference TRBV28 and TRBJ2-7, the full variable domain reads DVKVTQSSRYLVKRTGEKVFLECVQDMDHENMFWYRQDPGLGLRLIYFSYDVKMKEKGDIPEGYSVSREKKERFSLILESASTNQTSMYLCASSEDRGHEQYFGPGTRLTVT.

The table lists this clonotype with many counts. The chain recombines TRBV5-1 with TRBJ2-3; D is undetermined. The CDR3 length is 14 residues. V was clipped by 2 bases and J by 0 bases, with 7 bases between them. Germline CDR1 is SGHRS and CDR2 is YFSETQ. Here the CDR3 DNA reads TGCGCCAGCAGCTTTGAGCGAAGCACAGATACGCAGTATTTT. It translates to CASSFERSTDTQYF.

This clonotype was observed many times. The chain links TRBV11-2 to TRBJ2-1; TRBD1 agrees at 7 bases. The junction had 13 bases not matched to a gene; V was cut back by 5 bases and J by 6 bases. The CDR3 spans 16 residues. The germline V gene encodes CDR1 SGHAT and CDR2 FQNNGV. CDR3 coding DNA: TGTGCCAGCAGCCCACCTGAGGCAGGGGGTGGCAATGAGCAGTTCTTC. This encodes CASSPPEAGGGNEQFF.

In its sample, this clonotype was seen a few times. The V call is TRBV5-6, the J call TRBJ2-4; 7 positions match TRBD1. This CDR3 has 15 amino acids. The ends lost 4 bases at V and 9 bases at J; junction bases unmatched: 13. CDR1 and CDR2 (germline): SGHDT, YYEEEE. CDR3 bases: TGTGCCAGCAGCCTTGAGGGGGCAGGGATAGTCATTCAGTACTTC. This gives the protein CASSLEGAGIVIQYF.

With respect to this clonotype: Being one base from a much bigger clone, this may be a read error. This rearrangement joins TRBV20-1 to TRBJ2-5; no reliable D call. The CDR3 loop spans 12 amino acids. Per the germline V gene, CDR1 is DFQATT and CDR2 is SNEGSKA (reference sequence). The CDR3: CSARGLGETKYF. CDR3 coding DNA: TGCAGTGCTAGGGGCCTAGGAGAGACCAAGTACTTC.

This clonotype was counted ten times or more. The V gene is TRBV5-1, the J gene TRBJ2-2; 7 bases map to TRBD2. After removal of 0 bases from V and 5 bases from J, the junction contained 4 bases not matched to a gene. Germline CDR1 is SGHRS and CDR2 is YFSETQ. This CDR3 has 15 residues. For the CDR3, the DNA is TGCGCCAGCAGCTTGGCCTGGCGGGAGACCGGGGAGCTGTTTTTT. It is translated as CASSLAWRETGELFF.

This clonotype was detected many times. The CDR3 coding sequence is TGTGCCACCTCTGAGGGGCTAGCAAATCAGCCCCAGCATTTT. Its protein is CATSEGLANQPQHF. The chain couples TRBV15 to TRBJ1-5; possibly TRBD1 for D (5 bases). Per the germline V gene, CDR1 is LNHNV and CDR2 is YYDKDF (reference sequence). Trimming removed 8 bases at V and 4 bases at J, with 15 bases between. The CDR3 totals 14 residues.

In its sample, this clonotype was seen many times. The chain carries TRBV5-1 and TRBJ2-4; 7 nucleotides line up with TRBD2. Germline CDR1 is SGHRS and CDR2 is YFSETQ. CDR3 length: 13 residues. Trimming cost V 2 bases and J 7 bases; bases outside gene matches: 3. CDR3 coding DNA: TGCGCCAGCAGCTTTCAGGGAGGGAACATTCAGTACTTC. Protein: CASSFQGGNIQYF.

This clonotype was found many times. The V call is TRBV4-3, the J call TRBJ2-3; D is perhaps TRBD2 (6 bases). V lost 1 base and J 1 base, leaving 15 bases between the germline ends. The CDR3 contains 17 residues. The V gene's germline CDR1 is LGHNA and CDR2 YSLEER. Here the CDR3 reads CASSQGSRGIGTDTQYF. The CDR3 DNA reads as TGCGCCAGCAGCCAAGGGTCCCGGGGGATTGGCACAGATACGCAGTATTTT.

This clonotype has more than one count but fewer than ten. The CDR3 nucleotides read TGTGCCAGCAGTTACCCTAGCGGGAGCCACAATGAGCAGTTCTTC. This codes for CASSYPSGSHNEQFF. The chain links TRBV25-1 to TRBJ2-1; TRBD2 aligns across 10 bases. Germline values: CDR1 MGHDK, CDR2 SYGVNS. The CDR3 totals 15 residues. V shed 5 bases and J 5 bases; nucleotides not matched to a gene: 6.

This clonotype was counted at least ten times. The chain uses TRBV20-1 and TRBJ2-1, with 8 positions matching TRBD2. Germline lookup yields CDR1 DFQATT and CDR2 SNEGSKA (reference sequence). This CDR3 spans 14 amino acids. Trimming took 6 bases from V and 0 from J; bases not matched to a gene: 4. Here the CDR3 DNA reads TGCAGTGCGAAGAGCGGGAGCTCCTACAATGAGCAGTTCTTC. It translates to CSAKSGSSYNEQFF.

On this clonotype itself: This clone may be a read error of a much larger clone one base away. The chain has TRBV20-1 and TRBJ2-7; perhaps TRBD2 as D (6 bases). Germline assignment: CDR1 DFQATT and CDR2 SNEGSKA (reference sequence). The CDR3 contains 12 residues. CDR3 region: CSARIREYGQYF. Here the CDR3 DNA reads TGCAGTGCTAGAATTCGGGAGTACGGGCAGTACTTC.

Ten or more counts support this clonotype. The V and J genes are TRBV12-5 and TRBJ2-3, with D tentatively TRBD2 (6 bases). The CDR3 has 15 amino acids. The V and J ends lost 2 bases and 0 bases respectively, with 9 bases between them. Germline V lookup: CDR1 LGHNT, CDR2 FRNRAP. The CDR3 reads CASGLTAGSTDTQYF. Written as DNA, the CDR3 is TGTGCTAGTGGTTTGACGGCGGGAAGCACAGATACGCAGTATTTT.

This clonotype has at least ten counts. DNA for the CDR3: TGTGCCAGCAGCTTAGATCCGGGGGGGTATTCCTACAATGAGCAGTTCTTC. The encoded protein is CASSLDPGGYSYNEQFF. The genes are TRBV11-2 and TRBJ2-1, with 8 positions matching TRBD2. The ends lost 0 bases at V and 1 base at J; junction bases unmatched: 5. The CDR3 covers 17 residues. CDR1 and CDR2 from the germline V gene are SGHAT and FQNNGV.

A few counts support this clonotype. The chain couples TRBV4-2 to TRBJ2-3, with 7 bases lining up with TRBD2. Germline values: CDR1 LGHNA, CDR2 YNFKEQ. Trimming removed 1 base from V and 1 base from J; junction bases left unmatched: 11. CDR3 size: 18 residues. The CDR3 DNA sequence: TGTGCCAGCAGCCAAGTGGGGTTCTGGGCGGGAGGCACAGATACGCAGTATTTT. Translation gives CASSQVGFWAGGTDTQYF.

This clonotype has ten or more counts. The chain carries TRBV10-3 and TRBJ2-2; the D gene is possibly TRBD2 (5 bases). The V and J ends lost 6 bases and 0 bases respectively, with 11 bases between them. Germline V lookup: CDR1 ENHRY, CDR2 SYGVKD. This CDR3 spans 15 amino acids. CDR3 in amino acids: CAIRSGQANTGELFF. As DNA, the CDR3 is TGTGCCATCAGGAGCGGTCAGGCGAACACCGGGGAGCTGTTTTTT.

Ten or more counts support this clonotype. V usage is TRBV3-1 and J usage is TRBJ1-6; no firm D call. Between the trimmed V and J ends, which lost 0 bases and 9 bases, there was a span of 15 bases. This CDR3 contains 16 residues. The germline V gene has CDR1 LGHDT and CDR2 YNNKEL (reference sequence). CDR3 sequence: CASSQELGQPSSPLHF. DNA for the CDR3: TGTGCCAGCAGCCAAGAATTGGGTCAGCCCAGTTCACCCCTCCACTTT.

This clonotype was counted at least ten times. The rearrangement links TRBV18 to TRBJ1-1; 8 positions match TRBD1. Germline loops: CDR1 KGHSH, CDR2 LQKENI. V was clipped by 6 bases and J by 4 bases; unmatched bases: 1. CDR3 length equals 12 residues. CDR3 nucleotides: TGTGCCAGCTCCACAGGGGGCACTGAAGCTTTCTTT. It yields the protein CASSTGGTEAFF.

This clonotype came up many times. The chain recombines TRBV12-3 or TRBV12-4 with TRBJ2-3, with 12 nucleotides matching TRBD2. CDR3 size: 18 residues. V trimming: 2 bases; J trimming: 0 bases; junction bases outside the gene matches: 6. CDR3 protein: CASSLRLAGGHSTDTQYF. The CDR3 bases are TGTGCCAGCAGTTTACGGCTAGCGGGAGGGCACAGCACAGATACGCAGTATTTT.

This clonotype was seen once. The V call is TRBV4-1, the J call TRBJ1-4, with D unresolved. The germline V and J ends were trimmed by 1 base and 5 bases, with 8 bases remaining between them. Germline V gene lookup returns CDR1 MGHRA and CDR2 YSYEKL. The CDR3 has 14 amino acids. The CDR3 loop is CASSQALVNEKLFF. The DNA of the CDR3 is TGCGCCAGCAGCCAAGCTTTGGTCAATGAAAAACTGTTTTTT.

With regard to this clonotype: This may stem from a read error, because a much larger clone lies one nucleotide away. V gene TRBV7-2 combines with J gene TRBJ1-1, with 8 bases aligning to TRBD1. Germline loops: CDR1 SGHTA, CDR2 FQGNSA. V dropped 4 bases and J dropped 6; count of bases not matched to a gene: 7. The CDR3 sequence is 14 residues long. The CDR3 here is CASSSSGGAAEAFF. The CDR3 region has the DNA TGTGCCAGCAGCTCGTCAGGGGGCGCGGCTGAAGCTTTCTTT.

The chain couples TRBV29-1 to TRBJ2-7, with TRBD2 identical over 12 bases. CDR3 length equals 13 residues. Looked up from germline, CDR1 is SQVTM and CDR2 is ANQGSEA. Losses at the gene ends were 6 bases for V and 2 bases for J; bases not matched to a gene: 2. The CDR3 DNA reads TGCAGCGTACGGACTAGCGGGGCCTACGAGCAGTACTTC. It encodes CSVRTSGAYEQYF.

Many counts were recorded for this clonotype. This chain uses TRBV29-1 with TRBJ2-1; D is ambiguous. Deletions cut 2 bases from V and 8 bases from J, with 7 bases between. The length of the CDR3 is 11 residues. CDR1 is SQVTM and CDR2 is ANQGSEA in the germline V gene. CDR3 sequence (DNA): TGCAGCGTTGAACGACGAGATGAGCAGTTCTTC. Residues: CSVERRDEQFF.

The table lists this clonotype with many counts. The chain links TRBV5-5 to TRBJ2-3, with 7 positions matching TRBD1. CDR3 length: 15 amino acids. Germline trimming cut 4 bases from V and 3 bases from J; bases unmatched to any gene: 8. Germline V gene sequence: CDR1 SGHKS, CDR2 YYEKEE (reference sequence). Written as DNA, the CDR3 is TGTGCCAGCAGCATCCCGACAGGGTTGACAGATACGCAGTATTTT. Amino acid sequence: CASSIPTGLTDTQYF.

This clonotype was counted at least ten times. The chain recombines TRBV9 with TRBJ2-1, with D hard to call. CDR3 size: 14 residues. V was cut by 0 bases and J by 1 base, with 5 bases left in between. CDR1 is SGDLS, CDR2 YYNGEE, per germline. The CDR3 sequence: CASSVDGSYNEQFF. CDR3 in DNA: TGTGCCAGCAGCGTAGACGGTTCCTACAATGAGCAGTTCTTC.

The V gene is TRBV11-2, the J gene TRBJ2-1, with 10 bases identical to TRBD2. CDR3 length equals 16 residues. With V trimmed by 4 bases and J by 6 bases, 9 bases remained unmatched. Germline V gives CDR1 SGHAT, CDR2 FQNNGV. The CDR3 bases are TGTGCCAGCAGCTATTCCGGGCTAGCGGGAGTCAATGAGCAGTTCTTC. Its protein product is CASSYSGLAGVNEQFF.

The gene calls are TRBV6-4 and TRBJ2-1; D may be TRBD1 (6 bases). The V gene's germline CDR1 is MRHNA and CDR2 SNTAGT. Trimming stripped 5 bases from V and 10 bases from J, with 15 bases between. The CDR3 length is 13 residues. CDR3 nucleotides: TGTGCCAGCAGTCGCCTACAGGGTAGCGAGCAGTTCTTC. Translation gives CASSRLQGSEQFF.

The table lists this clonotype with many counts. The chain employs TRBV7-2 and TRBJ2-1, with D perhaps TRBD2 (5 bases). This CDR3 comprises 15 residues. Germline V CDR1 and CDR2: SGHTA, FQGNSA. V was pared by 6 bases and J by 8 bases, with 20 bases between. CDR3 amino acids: CASRRTLIGPDEQFF. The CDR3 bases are TGTGCCAGCAGGCGGACTCTTATCGGTCCTGATGAGCAGTTCTTC. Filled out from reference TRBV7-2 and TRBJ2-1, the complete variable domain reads GAGVSQSPSNKVTEKGKDVELRCDPISGHTALYWYRQSLGQGLEFLIYFQGNSAPDKSGLPSDRFSAERTGGSVSTLTIQRTQQEDSAVYLCASRRTLIGPDEQFFGPGTRLTVL.

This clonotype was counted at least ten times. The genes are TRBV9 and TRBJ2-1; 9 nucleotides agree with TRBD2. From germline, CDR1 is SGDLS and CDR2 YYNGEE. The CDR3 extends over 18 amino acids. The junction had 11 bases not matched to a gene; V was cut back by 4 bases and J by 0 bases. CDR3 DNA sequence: TGTGCCAGCAGCTTACCTAGCGGGACAATCAGCTCCTACAATGAGCAGTTCTTC. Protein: CASSLPSGTISSYNEQFF.

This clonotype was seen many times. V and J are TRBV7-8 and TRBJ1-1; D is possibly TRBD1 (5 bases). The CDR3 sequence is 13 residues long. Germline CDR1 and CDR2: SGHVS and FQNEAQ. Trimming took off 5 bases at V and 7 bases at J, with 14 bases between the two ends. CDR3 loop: CASSQLGLDEAFF. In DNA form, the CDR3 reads TGTGCCAGCAGCCAGCTGGGGCTAGATGAAGCTTTCTTT.